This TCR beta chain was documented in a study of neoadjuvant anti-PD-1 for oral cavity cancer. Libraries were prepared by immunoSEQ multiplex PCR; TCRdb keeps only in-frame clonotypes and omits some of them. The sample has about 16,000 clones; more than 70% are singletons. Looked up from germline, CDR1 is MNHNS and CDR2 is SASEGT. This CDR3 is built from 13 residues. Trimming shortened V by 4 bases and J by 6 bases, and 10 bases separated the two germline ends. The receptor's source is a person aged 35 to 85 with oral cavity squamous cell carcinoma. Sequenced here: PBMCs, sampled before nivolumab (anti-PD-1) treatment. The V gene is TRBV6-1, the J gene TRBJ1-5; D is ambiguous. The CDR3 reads CASSGQERQPQHF. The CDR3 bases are TGTGCCAGCAGTGGGCAAGAACGTCAGCCCCAGCATTTT.